This record covers a single TCR beta chain. Its target is unknown. The data stem from a study of response to subunit inactivated influenza vaccine. TCRdb redid the calling of the RT-PCR reads with MiXCR, one entry per CDR3 protein. The sample records 550,000 to 800,000 distinct CDR3 sequences, roughly 13% being singletons. The CDR3 loop spans 15 amino acids. The germline CDR1 and CDR2 sequences are KGHSH and LQKENI. Germline trimming cut 6 bases from V and 0 bases from J; bases unmatched to any gene: 5. Broader study findings: Few new T cells, the authors suggested, are recruited by each seasonal influenza vaccination.

The sample was PBMCs from blood, taken 14 to 15 days before vaccination. The rearrangement joins TRBV18 to TRBJ1-1; the match to TRBD1 covers 9 bases. This TCR was recovered from a man over 45 who received an inactivated influenza vaccine. CDR3 protein: CASSRGTGMNTEAFF. DNA of the CDR3: TGTGCCAGCTCTCGAGGGACAGGGATGAACACTGAAGCTTTCTTT.